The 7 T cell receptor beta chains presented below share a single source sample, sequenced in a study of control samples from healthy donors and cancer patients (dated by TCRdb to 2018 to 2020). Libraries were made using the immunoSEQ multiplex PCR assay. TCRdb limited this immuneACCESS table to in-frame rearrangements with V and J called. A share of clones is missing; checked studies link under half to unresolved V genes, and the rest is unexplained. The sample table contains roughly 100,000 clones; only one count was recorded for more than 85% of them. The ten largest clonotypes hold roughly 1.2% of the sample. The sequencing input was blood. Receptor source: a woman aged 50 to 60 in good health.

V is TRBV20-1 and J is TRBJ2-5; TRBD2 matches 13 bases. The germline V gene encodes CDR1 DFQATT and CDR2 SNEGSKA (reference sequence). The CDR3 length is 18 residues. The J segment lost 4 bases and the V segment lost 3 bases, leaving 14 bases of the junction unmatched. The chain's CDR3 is CSASTRTSGSLGGETQYF. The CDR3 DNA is TGCAGTGCTAGTACTAGGACTAGCGGGAGCCTCGGGGGAGAGACCCAGTACTTC.

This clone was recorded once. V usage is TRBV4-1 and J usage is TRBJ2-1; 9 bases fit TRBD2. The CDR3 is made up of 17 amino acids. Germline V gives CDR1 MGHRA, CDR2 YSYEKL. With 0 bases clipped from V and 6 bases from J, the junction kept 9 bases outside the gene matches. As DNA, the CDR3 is TGCGCCAGCAGCCAAGACCCTCTAGCGGGGAGCCCCAATGAGCAGTTCTTC. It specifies CASSQDPLAGSPNEQFF.

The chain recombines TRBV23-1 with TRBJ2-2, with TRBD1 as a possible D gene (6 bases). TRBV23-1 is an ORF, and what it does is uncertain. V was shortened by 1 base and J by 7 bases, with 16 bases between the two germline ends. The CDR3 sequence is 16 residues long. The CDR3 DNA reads TGCGCCAGCAGTCAATTTCCAACAGGGCCGGTCGGGGAGCTGTTTTTT. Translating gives CASSQFPTGPVGELFF.

The CDR3 loop reads CASSRPHTGNTEAFF. Written as DNA, the CDR3 is TGCGCCAGCAGCCGACCTCATACGGGGAACACTGAAGCTTTCTTT. This rearrangement joins TRBV5-1 to TRBJ1-1; D gene ambiguous. V was trimmed by 4 bases and J by 1 base, leaving 14 bases between them. This CDR3 comprises 15 residues. The V gene's germline CDR1 is SGHRS and CDR2 YFSETQ. Supplemented by reference TRBV5-1 and TRBJ1-1, the full variable domain reads KAGVTQTPRYLIKTRGQQVTLSCSPISGHRSVSWYQQTPGQGLQFLFEYFSETQRNKGNFPGRFSGRQFSNSRSEMNVSTLELGDSALYLCASSRPHTGNTEAFFGQGTRLTVV.

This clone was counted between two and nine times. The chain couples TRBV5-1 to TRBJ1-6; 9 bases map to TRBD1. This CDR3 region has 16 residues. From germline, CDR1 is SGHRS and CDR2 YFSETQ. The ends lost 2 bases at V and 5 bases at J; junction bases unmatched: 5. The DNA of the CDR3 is TGCGCCAGCAGCTTCGGACAGGGGAAGAATAATTCACCCCTCCACTTT. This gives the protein CASSFGQGKNNSPLHF.

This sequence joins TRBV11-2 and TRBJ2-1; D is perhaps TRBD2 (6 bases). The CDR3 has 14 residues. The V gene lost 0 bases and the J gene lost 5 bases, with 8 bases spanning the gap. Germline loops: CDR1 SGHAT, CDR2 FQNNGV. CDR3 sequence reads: CASSLERTNNEQFF. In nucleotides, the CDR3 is TGTGCCAGCAGCTTAGAGCGGACTAACAATGAGCAGTTCTTC.

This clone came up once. The CDR3 reads CASSWRSGSQETQYF. The CDR3 nucleotides read TGTGCCAGCAGTTGGCGTAGCGGGAGCCAAGAGACCCAGTACTTC. This chain connects TRBV6-2 or TRBV6-3 to TRBJ2-5; 9 bases are a match to TRBD2. The length of the CDR3 is 15 residues. The J segment lost 1 base and the V segment lost 4 bases, leaving 4 bases of the junction unmatched. Germline V gene sequence: CDR1 MNHEY, CDR2 SVGEGT.